These T cell receptor beta chains were read from a single sample in a study of cytomegalovirus exposure and HLA in healthy donors. Measured with immunoSEQ multiplex PCR; TCRdb has only the in-frame clones, and not every one. The repertoire holds around 100,000 clones, around 77% seen once, with 5% to 6% in the top ten. Sequencing input: PBMCs. These receptors all stem from a woman aged 25 to 39 in good health and CMV-seropositive. CDR3s include the opening cysteine and the closing phenylalanine or tryptophan. D genes are given only for firm matches. Clone size is given for some rows only: seen once, a few or many times, or a class if the clone is expanded.

clone_size: few; cdr3_length: 13; d_call: TRBD1; j_call: TRBJ2-7; v_call: TRBV19; cdr3_aa: CASSPGQGFEQYF; cdr3_nt: TGTGCCAGTAGTCCGGGACAGGGATTCGAGCAGTACTTC
clone_size: -; cdr3_length: 13; d_call: -; j_call: TRBJ2-7; v_call: TRBV6-6; cdr3_aa: CASSSLPSYEQYF; cdr3_nt: TGTGCCAGCAGTTCCCTCCCTTCCTACGAGCAGTACTTC
clone_size: -; cdr3_length: 15; d_call: -; j_call: TRBJ1-4; v_call: TRBV6-5; cdr3_aa: CASSYQGRSNEKLFF; cdr3_nt: TGTGCCAGCAGTTACCAGGGCCGGAGTAATGAAAAACTGTTTTTT
clone_size: -; cdr3_length: 15; d_call: TRBD2; j_call: TRBJ2-3; v_call: TRBV9; cdr3_aa: CASSVASGNTDTQYF; cdr3_nt: TGTGCCAGCAGCGTAGCTAGCGGAAACACAGATACGCAGTATTTT
clone_size: once; cdr3_length: 16; d_call: TRBD1; j_call: TRBJ1-3; v_call: TRBV14; cdr3_aa: CASSPTGVSSGNTIYF; cdr3_nt: TGTGCCAGCAGCCCGACAGGGGTGAGCTCTGGAAACACCATATATTTT
clone_size: -; cdr3_length: 13; d_call: TRBD1; j_call: TRBJ2-7; v_call: TRBV29-1; cdr3_aa: CSVTRQGAVEQYF; cdr3_nt: TGCAGCGTGACCCGACAGGGGGCAGTCGAGCAGTACTTC
clone_size: few; cdr3_length: 19; d_call: TRBD2; j_call: TRBJ2-3; v_call: TRBV13; cdr3_aa: CASSPRGRLAGGRTDTQYF; cdr3_nt: TGTGCCAGCAGCCCGCGCGGAAGACTAGCGGGGGGTCGAACAGATACGCAGTATTTT
clone_size: -; cdr3_length: 16; d_call: TRBD1; j_call: TRBJ2-5; v_call: TRBV5-6; cdr3_aa: CASSLRAGGQAETQYF; cdr3_nt: TGTGCCAGCAGCTTGCGGGCAGGGGGCCAGGCGGAGACCCAGTACTTC
clone_size: -; cdr3_length: 14; d_call: -; j_call: TRBJ1-2; v_call: TRBV6-5; cdr3_aa: CASSYYGAGYGYTF; cdr3_nt: TGTGCCAGCAGTTACTATGGGGCTGGCTATGGCTACACCTTC
clone_size: -; cdr3_length: 15; d_call: TRBD1; j_call: TRBJ1-5; v_call: TRBV5-8; cdr3_aa: CASSLLGTANQPQHF; cdr3_nt: TGTGCCAGCAGCTTGCTCGGGACAGCAAATCAGCCCCAGCATTTT
clone_size: -; cdr3_length: 13; d_call: -; j_call: TRBJ2-7; v_call: TRBV2; cdr3_aa: CVIREEAAYEQYF; cdr3_nt: TGTGTTATCAGGGAGGAGGCGGCATACGAGCAGTACTTC
clone_size: once; cdr3_length: 17; d_call: TRBD1; j_call: TRBJ1-3; v_call: TRBV2; cdr3_aa: CASMSGGAGITGNTIYF; cdr3_nt: TGTGCCAGCATGTCAGGGGGCGCGGGTATCACTGGAAACACCATATATTTT
clone_size: -; cdr3_length: 14; d_call: -; j_call: TRBJ1-2; v_call: TRBV30; cdr3_aa: CAWSVDRGPYGYTF; cdr3_nt: TGTGCCTGGAGTGTTGACCGCGGGCCCTATGGCTACACCTTC
clone_size: -; cdr3_length: 16; d_call: TRBD1; j_call: TRBJ1-6; v_call: TRBV7-8; cdr3_aa: CASSLGLQGAGSPLHF; cdr3_nt: TGTGCCAGCAGCTTGGGTTTACAGGGGGCTGGTTCACCCCTCCACTTT